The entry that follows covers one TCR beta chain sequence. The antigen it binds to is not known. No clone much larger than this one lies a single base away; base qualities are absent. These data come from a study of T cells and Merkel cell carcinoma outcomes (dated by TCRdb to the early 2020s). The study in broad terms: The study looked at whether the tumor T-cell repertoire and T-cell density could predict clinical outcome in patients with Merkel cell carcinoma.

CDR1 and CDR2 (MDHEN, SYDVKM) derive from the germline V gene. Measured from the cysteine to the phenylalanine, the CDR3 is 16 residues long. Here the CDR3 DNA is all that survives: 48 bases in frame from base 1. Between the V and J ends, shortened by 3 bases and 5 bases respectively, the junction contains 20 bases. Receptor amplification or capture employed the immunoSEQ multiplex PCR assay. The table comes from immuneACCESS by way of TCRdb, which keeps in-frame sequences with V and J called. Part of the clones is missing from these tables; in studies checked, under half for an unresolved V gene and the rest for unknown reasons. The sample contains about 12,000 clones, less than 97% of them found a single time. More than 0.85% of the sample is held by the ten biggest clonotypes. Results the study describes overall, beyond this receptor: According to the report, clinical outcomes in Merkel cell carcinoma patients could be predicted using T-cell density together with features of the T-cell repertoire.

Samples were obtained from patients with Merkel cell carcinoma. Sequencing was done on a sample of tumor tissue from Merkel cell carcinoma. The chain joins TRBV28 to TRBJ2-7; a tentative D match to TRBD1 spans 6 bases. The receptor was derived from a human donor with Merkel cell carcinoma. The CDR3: CASSFVPEQGSHEQYF. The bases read TGTGCCAGCAGTTTCGTCCCGGAACAGGGTAGCCACGAGCAGTACTTC.